This TCR beta chain came from a study of CD8 T cells in Susac syndrome. The RNA input was about 0.45 to 1 ug, and it was reverse transcribed with random hexamers. TCRdb re-called the immunoSEQ multiplex PCR reads through MiXCR, storing one row per CDR3 protein. The table lists some 76,000 distinct CDR3 sequences, roughly 91% of them singletons, with 0.5% to 0.65% in the top ten. Sequencing of TCR beta was performed on blood CD8+ T cells and on blood CD4+ T cells. This CDR3 comprises 13 residues. The junction had 7 bases not matched to a gene; V was cut back by 5 bases and J by 6 bases. Germline CDR1 reads SQVTM; CDR2 reads ANQGSEA.

The TCR was taken from a human donor with multiple sclerosis. Sequencing input: CD8+ T cells from PBMCs. V and J are TRBV29-1 and TRBJ2-7; TRBD2 aligns across 10 bases. CDR3 residues: CSVKASGSPEQYF. The DNA of the CDR3 is TGCAGCGTTAAAGCTAGCGGGAGTCCCGAGCAGTACTTC.